This T cell receptor beta chain is drawn from a study of blood T cell repertoires in COVID-19. Whole-study context: T cells, B-cell-depleted T cells, or PBMCs supplied cDNA or gDNA.

The CDR3 length is 17 residues. The germline V and J ends were trimmed by 1 base and 0 bases, with 16 bases remaining between them. CDR1 is SGHVS, CDR2 FQNEAQ, per germline. Generated by immunoSEQ multiplex PCR, the TCRdb table keeps only in-frame clones and is missing some. This sample carries fewer than 350,000 clones, 86% of them seen once, and the ten largest clones take approximately 4%. The material sequenced was PBMCs or T cells enriched from blood (not recorded which). The rearrangement joins TRBV7-8 to TRBJ2-7; D is unresolved. The receptor was isolated from a woman aged 40 to 55 with acute COVID-19. CDR3 DNA sequence: TGTGCCAGCAGCTTAGTTAGTCTAACTGATAGCTCCTACGAGCAGTACTTC. Translation: CASSLVSLTDSSYEQYF.